This T cell receptor (beta chain) was captured by sequencing in a study of long-term antiretroviral therapy in people with HIV (dated by TCRdb to the early 2020s). Describing the broader study: Collection of the earliest samples took place about a decade ahead of the 2015 WHO recommendation for immediate ART, at a time when ART was typically delayed until CD4 counts fell. A retrospective serial study tested whether ART initiation and durable HIV suppression were associated with changes in peripheral blood TRB repertoire composition and diversity. A total of roughly 200 cryopreserved PBMC samples came from around 30 adults with confirmed HIV infection and were collected serially over a mean of roughly 6 years (range 1-12). Among the roughly 30 participants with HIV, more than ten were female. Test extractions of a monoclonal T-cell line alongside 30 or so polyclonal samples showed no cross-contamination during QIAcube processing.

The junction shows trimming of 5 bases on V and 7 bases on J, and the gene matches do not reach 10 bases of it. The CDR3 numbers 14 residues from cysteine through phenylalanine. Just the 42-base CDR3 DNA is kept, in frame starting at base 1. CDR1 and CDR2 (ENHRY, SYGVKD) derive from the germline V gene. The immunoSEQ hsTCRB v3.0 assay was used at survey level resolution for TRB variable region sequencing. TRB sequencing targeted a depth of roughly 35,000-55,000 T-cell genomes per sample. TRB libraries were pooled and sequenced on an Illumina MiSeq using a v3 150-cycle kit. The original methods were these. Analysis of repertoires was carried out in R inside a reproducible Nextflow workflow spanning QC, data transformation and analysis. LymphoSeq2, an R package for AIRR-Seq data exploration, was used to implement custom analyses. Several samples that yielded fewer than 5000 total TRB sequences were excluded, so that 200 or so HIV repertoires were analyzed. Of the roughly 190 retained HIV repertoires, over 55 were collected before and 120 to 130 after ART initiation. Repertoires were downsampled to 5000 TRB nucleotide sequences, with summary statistics averaged over 100 downsampling iterations. The analysis kept only TRB sequences whose CDR3 regions were at least seven amino acids long. Diversity was assessed using a clonality score derived from Shannon entropy and using the Gini coefficient. Repertoire networks linked the top 5000 CDR3 amino acid sequences whenever two sequences differed by an edit distance of one. For TRB CDR3 amino acid sequences, antigen specificity groups and MHC restriction were predicted with GLIPH2. CDR3 amino acid sequences were matched against VDJdb and McPAS-TCR to flag known CMV, EBV, HIV or tissue antigen associations. Pre-ART, post-ART and control groups were compared with Wilcoxon signed-rank tests and Holm-Bonferroni correction. TCRdb carries this immuneACCESS record with in-frame sequences only. Its versions omit some clonotypes, under half of them owing to an unresolved V gene in the studies checked, with the rest unexplained. Clone size and V and J calls were adopted from that table, with D and trimming inferred from the DNA. This sample lists some 13,000 clones; roughly 78% were detected once. About 12% of the sample is in the top ten clones.

Inclusion was restricted to participants for whom at least one PBMC sample before ART initiation and at least two post-ART samples were available. Treatment was received in the United States of America by all participants with HIV. Before DNA extraction, cryopreserved samples of roughly 1-10 million PBMC were thawed and washed. At the time of the earliest PBMC sample, participants with HIV were aged between roughly 20 and 55 years. PBMC samples were contributed by each participant from 1-4 timepoints before ART initiation and 2-8 timepoints after ART initiation, with a median of 7 samples. For every participant, serial HIV viral load, CD4+ T-cell count, ART history and demographic data were obtained. A Qiagen kit on a QIAcube was used to extract genomic DNA from unsorted PBMC, with samples processed in batches of 12. This clone was counted once. Its target antigen remains unknown. Nothing much larger sits one base from this clone, and base qualities are not available.

Results and caveats for the whole study, not just this receptor: The samples were dated from about 2004 to 2017, and the ART regimens that were used may be less effective than current ART regimens. No data were available on ART adherence, viral resistance or therapy changes, limiting inferences about post-ART repertoire changes. At every time point, the repertoire was dominated by expanded TRB clones first identified before ART initiation, although this dominance fluctuated and, in many PLHIV, declined after ART. CDR3 length ranges in HIV repertoires were narrower than in controls, and network structure suggested an antigen-experienced repertoire with only a slight naive shift after ART. ART initiation was associated with a significant increase in TRB diversity, but diversity stayed significantly below transplant donor controls even after long-term ART. Because pre-ART samples had limited cell numbers, unsorted PBMC were profiled rather than sorted CD4+ and CD8+ T cells. Since PBMC availability was limited, sequencing covered only the TCR beta chain, with no alpha chain pairing.

Sequenced material: unsorted PBMCs, taken 3.2 years before starting antiretroviral therapy. This clonotype was sampled from a man aged 40-50 years with HIV. The chain is made from TRBV10-3 and TRBJ1-1; 7 bases in between match TRBD1. The nucleotides read TGTGCCATCAGTTCACAGGGGTTAGCCCTTGAAGCTTTCTTT. This gives the protein CAISSQGLALEAFF.